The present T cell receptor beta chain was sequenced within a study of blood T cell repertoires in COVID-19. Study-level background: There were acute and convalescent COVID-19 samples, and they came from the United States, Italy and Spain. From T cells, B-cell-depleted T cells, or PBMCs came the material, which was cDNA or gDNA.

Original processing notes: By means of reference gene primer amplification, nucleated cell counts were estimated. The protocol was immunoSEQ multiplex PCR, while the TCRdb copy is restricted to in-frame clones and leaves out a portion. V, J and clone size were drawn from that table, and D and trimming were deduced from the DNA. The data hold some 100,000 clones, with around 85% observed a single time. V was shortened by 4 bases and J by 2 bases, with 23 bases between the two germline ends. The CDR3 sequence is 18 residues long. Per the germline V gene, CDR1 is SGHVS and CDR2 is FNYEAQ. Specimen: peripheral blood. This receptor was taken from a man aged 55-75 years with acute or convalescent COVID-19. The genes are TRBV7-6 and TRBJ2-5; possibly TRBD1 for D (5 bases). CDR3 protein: CASSSSGRGFEFQETQYF. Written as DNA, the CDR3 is TGTGCCAGCAGCTCCTCAGGTAGGGGCTTTGAATTTCAAGAGACCCAGTACTTC.